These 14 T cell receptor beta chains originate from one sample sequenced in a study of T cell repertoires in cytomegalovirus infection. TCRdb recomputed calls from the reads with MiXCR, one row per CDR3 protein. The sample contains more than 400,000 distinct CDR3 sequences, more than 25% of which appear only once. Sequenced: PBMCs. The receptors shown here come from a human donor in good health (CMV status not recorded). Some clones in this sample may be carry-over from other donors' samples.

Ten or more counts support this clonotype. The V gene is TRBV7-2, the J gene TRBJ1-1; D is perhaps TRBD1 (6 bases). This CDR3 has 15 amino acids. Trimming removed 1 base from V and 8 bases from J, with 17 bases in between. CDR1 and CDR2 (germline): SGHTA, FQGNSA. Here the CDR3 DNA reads TGTGCCAGCAGCTTAGATTCGGGGGCGCGGGGGGAAGCTTTCTTT. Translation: CASSLDSGARGEAFF.

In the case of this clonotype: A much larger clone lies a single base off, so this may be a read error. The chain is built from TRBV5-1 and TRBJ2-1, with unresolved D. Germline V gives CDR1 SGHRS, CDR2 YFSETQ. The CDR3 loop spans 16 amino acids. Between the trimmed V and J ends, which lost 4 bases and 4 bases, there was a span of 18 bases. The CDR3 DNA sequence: TGCGCCAGCAGCCCGACGCCCCAGAGCGCGTACAATGAGCAGTTCTTC. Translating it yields CASSPTPQSAYNEQFF.

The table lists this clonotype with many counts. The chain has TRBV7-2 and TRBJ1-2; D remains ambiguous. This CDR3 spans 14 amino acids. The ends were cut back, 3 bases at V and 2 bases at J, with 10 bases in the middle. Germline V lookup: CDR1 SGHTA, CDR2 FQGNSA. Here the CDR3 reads CASSFGRENYGYTF. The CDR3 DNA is TGTGCCAGCAGCTTCGGCCGAGAAAACTATGGCTACACCTTC.

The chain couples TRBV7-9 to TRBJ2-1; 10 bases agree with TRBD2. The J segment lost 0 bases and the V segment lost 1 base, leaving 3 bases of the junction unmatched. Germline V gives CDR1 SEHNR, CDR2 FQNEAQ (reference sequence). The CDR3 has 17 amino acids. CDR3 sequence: CASSLGRLAGSYNEQFF. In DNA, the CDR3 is TGTGCCAGCAGCTTAGGTCGACTAGCGGGCTCCTACAATGAGCAGTTCTTC.

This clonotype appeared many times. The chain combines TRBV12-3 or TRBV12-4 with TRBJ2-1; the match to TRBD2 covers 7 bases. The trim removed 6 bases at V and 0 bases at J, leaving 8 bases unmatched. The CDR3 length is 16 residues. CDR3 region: CASRIQGGFSYNEQFF. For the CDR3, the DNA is TGTGCCAGCAGAATTCAGGGAGGGTTCTCCTACAATGAGCAGTTCTTC.

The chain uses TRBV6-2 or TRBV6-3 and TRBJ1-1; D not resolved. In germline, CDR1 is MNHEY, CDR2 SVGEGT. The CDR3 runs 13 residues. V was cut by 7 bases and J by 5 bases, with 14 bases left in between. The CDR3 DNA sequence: TGTGCCAGCATTCCCGAGATGGCGACTGAAGCTTTCTTT. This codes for CASIPEMATEAFF.

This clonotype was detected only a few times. The CDR3 reads CASSYYDRAQETQYF. CDR3 nucleotide sequence: TGTGCCAGCAGTTATTATGACAGGGCCCAAGAGACCCAGTACTTC. The chain couples TRBV6-2 or TRBV6-3 to TRBJ2-5; 7 nucleotides line up with TRBD1. Per the germline V gene, CDR1 is MNHEY and CDR2 is SVGEGT. CDR3 length: 15 amino acids. V trimming: 3 bases; J trimming: 1 base; junction bases outside the gene matches: 5.

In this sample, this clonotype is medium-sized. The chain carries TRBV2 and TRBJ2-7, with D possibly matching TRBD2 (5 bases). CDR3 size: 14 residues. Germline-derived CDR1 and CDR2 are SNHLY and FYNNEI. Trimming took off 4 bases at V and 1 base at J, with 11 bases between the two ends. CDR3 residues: CASSGTFGSYEQYF. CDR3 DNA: TGTGCCAGCAGTGGGACTTTCGGATCCTACGAGCAGTACTTC.

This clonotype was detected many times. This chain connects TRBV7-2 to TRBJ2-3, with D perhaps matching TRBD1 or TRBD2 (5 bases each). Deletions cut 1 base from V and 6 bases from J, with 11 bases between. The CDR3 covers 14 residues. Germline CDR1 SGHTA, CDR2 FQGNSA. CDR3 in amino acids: CASSLDTGPDTQYF. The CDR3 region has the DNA TGTGCCAGCAGCTTAGATACGGGGCCCGATACGCAGTATTTT.

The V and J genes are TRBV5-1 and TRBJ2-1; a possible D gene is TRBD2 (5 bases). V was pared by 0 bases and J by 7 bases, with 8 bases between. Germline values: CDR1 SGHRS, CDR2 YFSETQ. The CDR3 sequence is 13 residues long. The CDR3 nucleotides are TGCGCCAGCAGCTTGGTACAGCGGAATGAGCAGTTCTTC. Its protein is CASSLVQRNEQFF.

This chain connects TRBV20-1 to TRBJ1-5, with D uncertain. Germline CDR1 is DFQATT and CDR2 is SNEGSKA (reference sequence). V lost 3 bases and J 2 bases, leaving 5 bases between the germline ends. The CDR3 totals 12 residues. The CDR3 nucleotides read TGCAGTGCTAGTGGGGGCAATCAGCCCCAGCATTTT. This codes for CSASGGNQPQHF.

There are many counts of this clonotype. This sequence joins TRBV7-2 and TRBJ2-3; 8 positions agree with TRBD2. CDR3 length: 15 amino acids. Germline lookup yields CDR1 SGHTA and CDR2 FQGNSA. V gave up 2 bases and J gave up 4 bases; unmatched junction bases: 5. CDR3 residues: CASSLRAGAADTQYF. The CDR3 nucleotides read TGTGCCAGCAGCTTAAGAGCGGGAGCCGCAGATACGCAGTATTTT.

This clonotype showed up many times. The CDR3 DNA sequence: TGTGCCAGCAGCTCCTCCGGGACCCGAGTGGGAGATACGCAGTATTTT. Its protein product is CASSSSGTRVGDTQYF. The chain couples TRBV7-2 to TRBJ2-3; the D gene could be TRBD1 or TRBD2 (5 bases each). The length of the CDR3 is 16 residues. Trimming took off 4 bases at V and 5 bases at J, with 19 bases between the two ends. From germline, CDR1 is SGHTA and CDR2 FQGNSA.

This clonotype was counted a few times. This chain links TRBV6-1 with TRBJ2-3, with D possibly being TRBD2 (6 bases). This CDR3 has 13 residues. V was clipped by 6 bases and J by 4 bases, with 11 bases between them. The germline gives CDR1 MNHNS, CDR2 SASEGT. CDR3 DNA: TGTGCCAGCAGAGTAGCGGCCCCAGATACGCAGTATTTT. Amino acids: CASRVAAPDTQYF.